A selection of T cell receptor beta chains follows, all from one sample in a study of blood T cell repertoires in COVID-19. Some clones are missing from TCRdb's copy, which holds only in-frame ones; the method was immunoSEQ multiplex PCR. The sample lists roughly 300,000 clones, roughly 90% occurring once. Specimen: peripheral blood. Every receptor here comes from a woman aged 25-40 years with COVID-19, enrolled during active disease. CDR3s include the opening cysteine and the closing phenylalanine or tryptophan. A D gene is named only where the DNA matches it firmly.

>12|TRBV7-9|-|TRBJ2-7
CASSSVGYEQYF
TGTGCCAGCAGCTCCGTCGGTTACGAGCAGTACTTC
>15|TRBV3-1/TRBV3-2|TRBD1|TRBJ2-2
CASSQDRGLTGELFF
TGTGCCAGCAGCCAGGACAGGGGGTTGACCGGGGAGCTGTTTTTT
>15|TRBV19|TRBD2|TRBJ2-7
CASSMFASGSAEQYF
TGTGCCAGTAGTATGTTCGCTAGCGGGAGTGCCGAGCAGTACTTC
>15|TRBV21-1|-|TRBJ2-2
CASSKALAYTGELFF
TGTGCCAGCAGCAAAGCTCTAGCGTACACCGGGGAGCTGTTTTTT
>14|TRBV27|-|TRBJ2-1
CASSLTGSYNEQFF
TGTGCCAGCAGTTTAACAGGATCCTACAATGAGCAGTTCTTC
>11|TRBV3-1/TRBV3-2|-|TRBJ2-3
CASSATDTQYF
TGTGCCAGCAGCGCGACAGATACGCAGTATTTT
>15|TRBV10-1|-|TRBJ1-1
CASSEDQGENTEAFF
TGCGCCAGCAGTGAGGACCAGGGCGAAAACACTGAAGCTTTCTTT
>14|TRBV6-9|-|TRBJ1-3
CASSWQGSGNTIYF
TGTGCCAGCAGTTGGCAGGGCTCTGGAAACACCATATATTTT
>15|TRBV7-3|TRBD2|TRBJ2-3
CASGVAGVITDTQYF
TGTGCCAGCGGAGTAGCGGGAGTAATCACAGATACGCAGTATTTT
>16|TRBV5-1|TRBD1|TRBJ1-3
CASSWGTGPSGNTIYF
TGCGCCAGCAGCTGGGGGACAGGACCCTCTGGAAACACCATATATTTT